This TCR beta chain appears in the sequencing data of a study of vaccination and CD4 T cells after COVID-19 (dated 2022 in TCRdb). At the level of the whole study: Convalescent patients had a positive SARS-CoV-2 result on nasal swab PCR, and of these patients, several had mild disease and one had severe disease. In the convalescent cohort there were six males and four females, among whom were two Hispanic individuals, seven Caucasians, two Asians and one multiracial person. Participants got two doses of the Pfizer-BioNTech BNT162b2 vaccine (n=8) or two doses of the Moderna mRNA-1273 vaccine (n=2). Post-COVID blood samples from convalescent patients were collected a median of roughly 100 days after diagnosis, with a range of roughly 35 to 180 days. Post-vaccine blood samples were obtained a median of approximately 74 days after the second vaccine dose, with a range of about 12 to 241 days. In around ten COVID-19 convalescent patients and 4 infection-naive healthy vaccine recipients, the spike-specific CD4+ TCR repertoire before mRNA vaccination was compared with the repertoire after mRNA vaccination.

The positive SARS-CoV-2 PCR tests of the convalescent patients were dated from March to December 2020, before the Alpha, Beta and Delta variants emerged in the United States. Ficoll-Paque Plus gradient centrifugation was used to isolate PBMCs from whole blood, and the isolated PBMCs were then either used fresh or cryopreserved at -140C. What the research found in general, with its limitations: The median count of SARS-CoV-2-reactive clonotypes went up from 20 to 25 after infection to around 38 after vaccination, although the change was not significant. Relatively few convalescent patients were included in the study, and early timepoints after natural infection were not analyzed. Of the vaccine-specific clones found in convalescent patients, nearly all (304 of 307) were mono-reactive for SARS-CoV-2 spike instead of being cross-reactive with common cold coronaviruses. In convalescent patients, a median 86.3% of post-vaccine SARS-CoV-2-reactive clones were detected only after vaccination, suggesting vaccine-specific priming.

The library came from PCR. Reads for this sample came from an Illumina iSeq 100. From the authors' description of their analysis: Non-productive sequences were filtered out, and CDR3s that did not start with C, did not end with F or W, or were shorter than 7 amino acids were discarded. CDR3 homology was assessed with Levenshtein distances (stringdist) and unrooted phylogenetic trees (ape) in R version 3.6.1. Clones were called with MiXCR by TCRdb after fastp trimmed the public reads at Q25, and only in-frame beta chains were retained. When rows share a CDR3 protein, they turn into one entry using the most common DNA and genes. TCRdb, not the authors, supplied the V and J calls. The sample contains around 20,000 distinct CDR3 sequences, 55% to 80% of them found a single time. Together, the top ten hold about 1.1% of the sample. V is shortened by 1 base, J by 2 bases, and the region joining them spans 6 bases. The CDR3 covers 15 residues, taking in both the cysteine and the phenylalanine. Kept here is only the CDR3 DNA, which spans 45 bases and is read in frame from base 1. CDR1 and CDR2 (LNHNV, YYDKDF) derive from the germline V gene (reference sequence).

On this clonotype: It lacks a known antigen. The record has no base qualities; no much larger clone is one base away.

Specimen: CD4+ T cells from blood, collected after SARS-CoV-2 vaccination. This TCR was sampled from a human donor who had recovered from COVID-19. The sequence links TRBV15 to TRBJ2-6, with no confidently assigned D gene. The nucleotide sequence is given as TGTGCCACCAGCAGAGTTGATCCTGGGGCCAACGTCCTGACTTTC. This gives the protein CATSRVDPGANVLTF. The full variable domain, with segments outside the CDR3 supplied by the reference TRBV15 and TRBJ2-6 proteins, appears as DAMVIQNPRYQVTQFGKPVTLSCSQTLNHNVMYWYQQKSSQAPKLLFHYYDKDFNNEADTPDNFQSRRPNTSFCFLDIRSPGLGDTAMYLCATSRVDPGANVLTFGAGSRLTVL.